This T cell receptor beta chain came from a study of blood T cell repertoires in COVID-19. Libraries were prepared by immunoSEQ multiplex PCR; TCRdb keeps only in-frame clonotypes and omits some of them. The sample lists under 250,000 clones; about 94% were seen once. The CDR3 loop spans 14 amino acids. From germline, CDR1 is KGHSH and CDR2 LQKENI. V shed 3 bases and J shed 8 bases, with 16 bases lying between them. This TCR came from a man aged 55 to 70 with COVID-19, enrolled during active disease. The sequenced material came from peripheral blood. The chain is built from TRBV18 and TRBJ1-2; no firm D call. Written as DNA, the CDR3 is TGTGCCAGCTCACCGGGCCAGTCCTCTGGGGGCTACACCTTC. This codes for CASSPGQSSGGYTF.